This T cell receptor beta chain was identified in a study of T cell repertoires in cytomegalovirus infection. Study background: TCR beta signatures that were public indicated CMV infection and matching HLA type. Findings and limits, study-wide: Dominating the ex vivo response were HLA-C-restricted CMV-specific TCR beta clonotypes. Using cumulative public TCR beta family frequency, the authors identified those who carried CMV together with the relevant HLA.

This clonotype was seen a few times. Its antigen remains unknown. Each CDR3 protein gets one entry after TCRdb re-called the reads with MiXCR. Altogether over 250,000 distinct CDR3 sequences are present, about 25% being singletons, with the ten largest covering approximately 15%. In germline, CDR1 is LNHDA, CDR2 SQIVND (reference sequence). The CDR3 sequence is 14 residues long. V was pared by 5 bases and J by 11 bases, with 19 bases between. This receptor was taken from a human donor in good health (CMV status not recorded). Some clones in this sample may be carry-over from other donors' samples. The gene calls are TRBV19 and TRBJ2-1, with D maybe TRBD1 (5 bases). The sequencing sample was made of PBMCs. The CDR3, as DNA: TGTGCCAGTAGTCCGGTGACAGCCGGGCTTCAGCAGTTCTTC. It is translated as CASSPVTAGLQQFF.